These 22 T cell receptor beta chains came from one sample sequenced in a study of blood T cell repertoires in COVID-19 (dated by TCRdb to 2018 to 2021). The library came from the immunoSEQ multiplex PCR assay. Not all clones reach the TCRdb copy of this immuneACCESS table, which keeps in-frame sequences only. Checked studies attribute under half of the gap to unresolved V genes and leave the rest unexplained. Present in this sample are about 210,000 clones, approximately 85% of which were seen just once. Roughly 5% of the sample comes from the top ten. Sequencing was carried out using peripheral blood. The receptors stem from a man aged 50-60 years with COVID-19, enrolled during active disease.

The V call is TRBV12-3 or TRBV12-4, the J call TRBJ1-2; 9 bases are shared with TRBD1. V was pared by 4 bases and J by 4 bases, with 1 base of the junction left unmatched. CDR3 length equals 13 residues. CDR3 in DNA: TGTGCCAGCAGTTACAGGGGGCCCTATGGCTACACCTTC. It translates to CASSYRGPYGYTF.

CDR3 DNA sequence: TGTGCCATCAGTGACAGGGCTCAGCCCCAGCATTTT. It translates to CAISDRAQPQHF. J is TRBJ1-5 and V is TRBV10-3, with a possible D match to TRBD1 (5 bases). CDR3 length equals 12 residues. Per the germline V gene, CDR1 is ENHRY and CDR2 is SYGVKD. V lost 3 bases and J lost 6, with 6 bases in between.

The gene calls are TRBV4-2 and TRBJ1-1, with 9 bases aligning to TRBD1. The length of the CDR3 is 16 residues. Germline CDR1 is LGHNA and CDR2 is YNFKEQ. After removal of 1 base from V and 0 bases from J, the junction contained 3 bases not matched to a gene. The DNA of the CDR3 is TGTGCCAGCAGCCAAGTGAGGGACAGGGTGAACACTGAAGCTTTCTTT. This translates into CASSQVRDRVNTEAFF.

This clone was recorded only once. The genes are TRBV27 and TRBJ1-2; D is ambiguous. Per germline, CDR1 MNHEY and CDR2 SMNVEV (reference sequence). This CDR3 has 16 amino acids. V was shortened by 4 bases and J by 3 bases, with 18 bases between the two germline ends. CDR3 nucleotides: TGTGCCAGCAGTTCTCAGCCGGGCGGGCTAGACTATGGCTACACCTTC. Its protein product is CASSSQPGGLDYGYTF.

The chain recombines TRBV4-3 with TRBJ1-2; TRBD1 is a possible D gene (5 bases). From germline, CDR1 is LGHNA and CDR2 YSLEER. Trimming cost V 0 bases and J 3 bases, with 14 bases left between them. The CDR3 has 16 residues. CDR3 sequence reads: CASSQDTGGRDYGYTF. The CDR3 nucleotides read TGCGCCAGCAGCCAAGATACGGGGGGACGAGACTATGGCTACACCTTC.

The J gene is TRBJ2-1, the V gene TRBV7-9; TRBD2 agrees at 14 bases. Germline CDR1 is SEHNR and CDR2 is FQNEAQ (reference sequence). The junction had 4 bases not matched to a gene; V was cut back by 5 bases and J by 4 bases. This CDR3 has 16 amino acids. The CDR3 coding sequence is TGTGCCAGCAGCCGGACTAGCGGGGGGTATTACAATGAGCAGTTCTTC. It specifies CASSRTSGGYYNEQFF.

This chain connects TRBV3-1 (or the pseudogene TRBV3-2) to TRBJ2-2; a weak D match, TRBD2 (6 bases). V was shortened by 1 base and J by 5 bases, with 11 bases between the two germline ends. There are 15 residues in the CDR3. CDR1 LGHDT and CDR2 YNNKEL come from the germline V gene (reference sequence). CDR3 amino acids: CASSQGPGGTGELFF. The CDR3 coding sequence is TGTGCCAGCAGCCAAGGACCCGGGGGTACCGGGGAGCTGTTTTTT.

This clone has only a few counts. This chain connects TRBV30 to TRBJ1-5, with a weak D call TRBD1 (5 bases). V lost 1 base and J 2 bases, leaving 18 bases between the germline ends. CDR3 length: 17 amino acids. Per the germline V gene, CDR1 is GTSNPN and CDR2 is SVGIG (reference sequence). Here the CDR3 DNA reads TGTGCCTGGAGTGGGGTGGCAGGGTCGTTAGGCAATCAGCCCCAGCATTTT. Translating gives CAWSGVAGSLGNQPQHF.

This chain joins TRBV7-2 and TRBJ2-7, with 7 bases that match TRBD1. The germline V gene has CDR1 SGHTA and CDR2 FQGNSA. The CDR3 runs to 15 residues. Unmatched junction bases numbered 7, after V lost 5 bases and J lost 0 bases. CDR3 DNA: TGTGCCAGCAGCCCCCAGGGGACAGACTCCTACGAGCAGTACTTC. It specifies CASSPQGTDSYEQYF.

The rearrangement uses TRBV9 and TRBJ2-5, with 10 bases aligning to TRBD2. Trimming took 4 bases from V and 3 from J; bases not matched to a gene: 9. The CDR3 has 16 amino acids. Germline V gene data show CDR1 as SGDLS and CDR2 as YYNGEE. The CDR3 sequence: CASSPLSGGIKETQYF. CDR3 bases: TGTGCCAGCAGCCCTCTTAGCGGGGGGATTAAAGAGACCCAGTACTTC.

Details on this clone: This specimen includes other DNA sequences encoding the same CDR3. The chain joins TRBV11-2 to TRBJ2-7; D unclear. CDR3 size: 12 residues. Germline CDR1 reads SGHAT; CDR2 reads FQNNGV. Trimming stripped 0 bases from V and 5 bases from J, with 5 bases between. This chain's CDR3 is CASSLDRDEQYF. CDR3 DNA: TGTGCCAGCAGCTTAGATCGTGACGAGCAGTACTTC.

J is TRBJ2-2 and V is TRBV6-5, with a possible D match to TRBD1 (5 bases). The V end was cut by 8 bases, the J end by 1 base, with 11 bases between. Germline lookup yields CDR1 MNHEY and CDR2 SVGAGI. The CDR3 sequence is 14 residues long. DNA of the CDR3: TGTGCCAGCGCTATGGGGCGGAACACCGGGGAGCTGTTTTTT. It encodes CASAMGRNTGELFF.

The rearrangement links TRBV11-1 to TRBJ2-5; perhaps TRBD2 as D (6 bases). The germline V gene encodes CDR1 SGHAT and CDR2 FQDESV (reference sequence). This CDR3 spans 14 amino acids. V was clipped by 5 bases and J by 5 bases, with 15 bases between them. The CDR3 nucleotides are TGTGCCAGCAGCCGGACTAATTCCCCGGAGACCCAGTACTTC. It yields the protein CASSRTNSPETQYF. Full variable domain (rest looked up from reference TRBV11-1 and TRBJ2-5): EAEVAQSPRYKITEKSQAVAFWCDPISGHATLYWYRQILGQGPELLVQFQDESVVDDSQLPKDRFSAERLKGVDSTLKIQPAELGDSAMYLCASSRTNSPETQYFGPGTRLLVL.

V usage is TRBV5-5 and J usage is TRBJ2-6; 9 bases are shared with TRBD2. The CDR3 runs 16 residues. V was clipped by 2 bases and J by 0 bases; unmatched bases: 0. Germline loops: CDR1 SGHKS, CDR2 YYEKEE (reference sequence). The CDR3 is CASSLLAGSGANVLTF. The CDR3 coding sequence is TGTGCCAGCAGCTTACTAGCGGGCTCTGGGGCCAACGTCCTGACTTTC. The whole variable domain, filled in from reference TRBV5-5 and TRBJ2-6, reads DAGVTQSPTHLIKTRGQQVTLRCSPISGHKSVSWYQQVLGQGPQFIFQYYEKEERGRGNFPDRFSARQFPNYSSELNVNALLLGDSALYLCASSLLAGSGANVLTFGAGSRLTVL.

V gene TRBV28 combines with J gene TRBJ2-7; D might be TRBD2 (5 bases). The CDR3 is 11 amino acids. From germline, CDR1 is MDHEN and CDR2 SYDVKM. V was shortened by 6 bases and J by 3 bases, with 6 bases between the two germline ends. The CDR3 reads CASREGYEQYF. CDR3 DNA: TGTGCCAGCAGAGAGGGCTACGAGCAGTACTTC.

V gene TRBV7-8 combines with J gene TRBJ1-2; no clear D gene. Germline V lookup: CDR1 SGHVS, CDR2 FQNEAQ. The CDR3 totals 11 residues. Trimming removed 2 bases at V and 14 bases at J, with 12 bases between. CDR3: CASSLNEVWTF. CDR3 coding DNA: TGTGCCAGCAGCTTAAATGAGGTGTGGACCTTC.

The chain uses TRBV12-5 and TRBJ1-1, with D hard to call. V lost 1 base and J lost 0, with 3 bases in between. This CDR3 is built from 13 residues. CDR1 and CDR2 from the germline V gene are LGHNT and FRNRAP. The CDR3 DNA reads TGTGCTAGTGGTTTGGCAGTGAACACTGAAGCTTTCTTT. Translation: CASGLAVNTEAFF.

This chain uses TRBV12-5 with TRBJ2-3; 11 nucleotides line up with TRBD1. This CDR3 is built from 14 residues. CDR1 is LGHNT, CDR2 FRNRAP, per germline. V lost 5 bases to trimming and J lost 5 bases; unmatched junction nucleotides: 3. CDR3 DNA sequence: TGTGCTAGTGGTATGGGACAGGGGGGAGATACGCAGTATTTT. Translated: CASGMGQGGDTQYF.

The CDR3 region has the DNA TGTGCCAGCAGTGGACAGGGGACTGAAGCTTTCTTT. Its protein product is CASSGQGTEAFF. The rearrangement uses TRBV2 and TRBJ1-1; 8 bases map to TRBD1. The germline V gene has CDR1 SNHLY and CDR2 FYNNEI. The CDR3 is 12 residues long. Germline trimming cut 4 bases from V and 5 bases from J; bases unmatched to any gene: 0.

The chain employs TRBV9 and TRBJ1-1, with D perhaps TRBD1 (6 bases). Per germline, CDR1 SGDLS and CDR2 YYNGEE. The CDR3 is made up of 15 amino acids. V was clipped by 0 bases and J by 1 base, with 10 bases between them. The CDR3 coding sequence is TGTGCCAGCAGCGTAGTGACAGGCAAGAACACTGAAGCTTTCTTT. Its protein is CASSVVTGKNTEAFF.

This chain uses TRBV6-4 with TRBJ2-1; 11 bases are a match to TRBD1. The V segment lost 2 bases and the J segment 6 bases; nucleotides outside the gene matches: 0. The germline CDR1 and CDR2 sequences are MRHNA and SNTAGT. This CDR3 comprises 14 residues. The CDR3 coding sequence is TGTGCCAGCAGTGACGGGACAGGGGGCAATGAGCAGTTCTTC. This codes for CASSDGTGGNEQFF.

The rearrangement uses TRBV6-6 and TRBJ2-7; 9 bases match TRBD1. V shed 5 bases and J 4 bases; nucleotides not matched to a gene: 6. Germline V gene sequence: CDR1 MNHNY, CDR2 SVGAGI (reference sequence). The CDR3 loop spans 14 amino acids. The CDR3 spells CASSASGTGYEQYF. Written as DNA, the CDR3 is TGTGCCAGCAGTGCCTCCGGGACAGGGTACGAGCAGTACTTC.